This T cell receptor (beta chain) was sequenced for a study of T cell responses to AZD1222 COVID-19 vaccine. Some clones are missing from TCRdb's copy, which holds only in-frame ones; the method was immunoSEQ multiplex PCR. The profile shows about 86,000 clones, approximately 89% of them singletons. The ends were cut back, 4 bases at V and 0 bases at J, with 17 bases in the middle. Germline V CDR1 and CDR2: SGHRS, YFSETQ. This CDR3 contains 17 residues. The source of this sequence is an adult who received the AZD1222 COVID-19 vaccine. This specimen consisted of peripheral blood, obtained 28 days after the second AZD1222 dose. The V gene is TRBV5-1, the J gene TRBJ2-1; TRBD1 is a possible D gene (6 bases). CDR3 amino acids: CASSPKDSANSYNEQFF. The CDR3 DNA reads TGCGCCAGCAGCCCGAAGGACAGTGCTAACTCCTACAATGAGCAGTTCTTC.